This TCR beta chain was recovered during a study of control samples from healthy donors and cancer patients. The length of the CDR3 is 13 residues. The V gene end was trimmed by 5 bases and the J gene end by 8 bases; junction bases not matched to a gene: 7. CDR1 is SGHTA, CDR2 FQGNSA, per germline. TCRdb's table, derived via immunoSEQ multiplex PCR, lists solely in-frame clones and lacks some. Of about 80,000 clones listed, 90% to 95% are singletons. Sequenced material: blood. This clonotype originated in a man in his forties or fifties in good health. J is TRBJ1-2 and V is TRBV7-2, with 8 bases matching TRBD1. Here the CDR3 DNA reads TGTGCCAGCAGCCTTTGGGACAGGAGGGGCTACACCTTC. The encoded protein is CASSLWDRRGYTF.